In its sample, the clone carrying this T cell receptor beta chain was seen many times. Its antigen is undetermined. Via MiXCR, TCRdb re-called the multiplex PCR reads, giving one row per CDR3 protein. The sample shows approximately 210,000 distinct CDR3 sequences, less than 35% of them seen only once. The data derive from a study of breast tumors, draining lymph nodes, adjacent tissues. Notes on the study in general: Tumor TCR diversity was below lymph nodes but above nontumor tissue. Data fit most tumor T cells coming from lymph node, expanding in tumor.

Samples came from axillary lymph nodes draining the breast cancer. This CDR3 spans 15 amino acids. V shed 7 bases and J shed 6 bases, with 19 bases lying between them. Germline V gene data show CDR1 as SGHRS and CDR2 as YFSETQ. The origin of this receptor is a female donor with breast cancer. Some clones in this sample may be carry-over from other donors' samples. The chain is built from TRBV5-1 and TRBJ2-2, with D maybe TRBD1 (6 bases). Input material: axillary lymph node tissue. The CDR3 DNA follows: TGCGCCAGCTATCGAATCGGTACAGGGTCCGGGGAGCTGTTTTTT. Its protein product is CASYRIGTGSGELFF.